Included here is one T cell receptor beta chain sequence, with context. Germline loops: CDR1 SQVTM, CDR2 ANQGSEA. This CDR3 has 14 residues. V was shortened by 6 bases and J by 3 bases, with 15 bases between the two germline ends. Per the original data handling: Cell counts per sample came from amplifying reference gene primers. Profiling relied on immunoSEQ multiplex PCR, and the TCRdb table lists in-frame clones only, not all of them. That table gives V, J and clone size, and the DNA gave D and trimming. The table lists about 150,000 clones, approximately 90% of them singletons. The sample is drawn from a study of blood T cell repertoires in COVID-19. Overall study context: The samples span acute and convalescent COVID-19 from the United States, Italy and Spain. Sources were T cells, B-cell-depleted T cells, or PBMCs; the material itself was cDNA or gDNA.

This chain links TRBV29-1 with TRBJ2-1; D possibly corresponds to TRBD1 (6 bases). Sequenced input: peripheral blood. The receptor's source is a man over 45 with acute or convalescent COVID-19. CDR3: CSVQRQANYNEQFF. CDR3 sequence (DNA): TGCAGCGTACAAAGACAGGCCAACTACAATGAGCAGTTCTTC.